The clone carrying this T cell receptor beta chain was observed many times. What it binds is unknown. The data were obtained in a study of T-cell reconstitution after alpha-beta-depleted transplantation in children. Findings of the study overall: T cells produced anew were the main source of T-cell counts and diversity one year after transplant. The high TCRbeta diversity at day 60 in some patients came from surviving recipient T cells and thymic progenitors. The study reportedly traced alpha-beta T cells about two months after transplant to several hundred expanded graft clones.

The CDR3 runs 13 residues. CDR1 DFQATT and CDR2 SNEGSKA come from the germline V gene (reference sequence). Trimming shortened V by 1 base and J by 0 bases, and 3 bases separated the two germline ends. Unique molecular identifiers were used in preparing the TCRbeta library. A single record per CDR3 protein comes from TCRdb applying MiXCR to the PCR reads. Found here are around 700,000 distinct CDR3 sequences, over 10% of them singletons; the top ten hold about 0.79%. The chain uses TRBV20-1 and TRBJ2-2; D not resolved. Source: PBMCs, taken before TCRalphabeta/CD19-depleted stem cell transplant. This TCR came from a girl aged 2-10 years with congenital amegakaryocytic thrombocytopenia, due to receive a stem cell transplant. This chain's CDR3 is CSARGPNTGELFF. CDR3 bases: TGCAGTGCTAGAGGACCGAACACCGGGGAGCTGTTTTTT.